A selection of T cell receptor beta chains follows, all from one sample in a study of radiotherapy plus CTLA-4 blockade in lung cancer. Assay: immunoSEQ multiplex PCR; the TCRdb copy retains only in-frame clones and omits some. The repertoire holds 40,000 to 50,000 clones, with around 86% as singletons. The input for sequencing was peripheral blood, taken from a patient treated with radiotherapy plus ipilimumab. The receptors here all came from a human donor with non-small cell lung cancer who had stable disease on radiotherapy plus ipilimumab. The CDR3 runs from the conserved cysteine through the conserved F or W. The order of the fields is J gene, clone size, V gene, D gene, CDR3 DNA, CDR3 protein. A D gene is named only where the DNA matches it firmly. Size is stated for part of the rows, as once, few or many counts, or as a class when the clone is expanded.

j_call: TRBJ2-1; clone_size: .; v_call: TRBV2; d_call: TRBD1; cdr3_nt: TGTGCCAGCAGCCGAGACAGGGCCTACAATGAGCAGTTCTTC; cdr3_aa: CASSRDRAYNEQFF
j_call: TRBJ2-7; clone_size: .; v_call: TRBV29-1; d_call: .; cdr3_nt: TGCAGCGTTGAAAGTGAGTTATCCTACGAGCAGTACTTC; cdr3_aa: CSVESELSYEQYF
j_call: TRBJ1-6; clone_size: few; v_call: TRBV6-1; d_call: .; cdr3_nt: TGTGCCAGCAGTGAAAGGACATTTAATTCACCCCTCCACTTT; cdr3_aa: CASSERTFNSPLHF
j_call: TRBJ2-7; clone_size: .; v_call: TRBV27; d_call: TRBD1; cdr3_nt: TGTGCCAGCAGACGGTCGCCGGGACAGGGGATCTCCTACGAGCAGTACTTC; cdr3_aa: CASRRSPGQGISYEQYF
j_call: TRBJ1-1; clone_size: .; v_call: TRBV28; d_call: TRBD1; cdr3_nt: TGTGCCAGCAGTCGGACAGGGGGCGCGCCACGAGCTTTCTTT; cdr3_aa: CASSRTGGAPRAFF
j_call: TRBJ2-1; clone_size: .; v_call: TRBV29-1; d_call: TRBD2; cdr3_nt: TGCAGCGTCGATTCTAGCGGGAGGCCGGATGAGCAGTTCTTC; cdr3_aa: CSVDSSGRPDEQFF
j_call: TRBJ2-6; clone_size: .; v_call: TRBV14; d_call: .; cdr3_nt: TGTGCCAGCAGCCGCGACAGCGTCGAGGCCAACGTCCTGACTTTC; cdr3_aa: CASSRDSVEANVLTF
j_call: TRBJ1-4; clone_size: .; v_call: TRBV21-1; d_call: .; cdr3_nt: TGTGCCAGCAGCAAAGTAAAGGGACATGGGCCAACTAATGAAAAACTGTTTTTT; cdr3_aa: CASSKVKGHGPTNEKLFF
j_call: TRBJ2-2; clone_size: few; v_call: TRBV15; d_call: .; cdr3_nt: TGTGCCACCAGCCCATACATCAAGAACACCGGGGAGCTGTTTTTT; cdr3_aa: CATSPYIKNTGELFF
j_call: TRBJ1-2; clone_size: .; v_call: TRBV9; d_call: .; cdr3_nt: TGTGCCAGCAGCGTAGCAGAAGATGGCTACACCTTC; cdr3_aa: CASSVAEDGYTF
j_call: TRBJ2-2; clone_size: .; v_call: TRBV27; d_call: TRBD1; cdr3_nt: TGTGCCAGCAGAGGTGGCACAAAACCGGGACAGGGGCCTCTCCTGAACACCGGGGAGCTGTTTTTT; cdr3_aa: CASRGGTKPGQGPLLNTGELFF
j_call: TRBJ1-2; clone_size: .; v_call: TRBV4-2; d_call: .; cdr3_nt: TGTGCCAGCAGCCAAGAGGCCTCGGGAGGAGGCAACTATGGCTACACCTTC; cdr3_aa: CASSQEASGGGNYGYTF
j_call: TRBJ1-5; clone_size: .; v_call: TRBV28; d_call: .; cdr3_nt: TGTGCCAGCAGTTTATTCGGAGGGCGGAATCAGCCCCAGCATTTT; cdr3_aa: CASSLFGGRNQPQHF
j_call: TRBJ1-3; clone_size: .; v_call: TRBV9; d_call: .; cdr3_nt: TGTGCCAGCAGCGTAGATTCTAGCTCTGGAAACACCATATATTTT; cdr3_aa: CASSVDSSSGNTIYF
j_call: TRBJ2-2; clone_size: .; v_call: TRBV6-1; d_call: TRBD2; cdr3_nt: TGTGCCAGCAGGGGGACTAGCGGGAGCGTCGGGGAGCTGTTTTTT; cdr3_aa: CASRGTSGSVGELFF
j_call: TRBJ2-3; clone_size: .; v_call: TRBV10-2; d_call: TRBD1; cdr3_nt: TGCGCCAGCAGTACAGGGGAACTTAGCACAGATACGCAGTATTTT; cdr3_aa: CASSTGELSTDTQYF
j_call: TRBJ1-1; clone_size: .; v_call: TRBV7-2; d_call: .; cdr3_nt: TGTGCCAGCAGTATAGGGGGGGGAGGTGGCACTGAAGCTTTCTTT; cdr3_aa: CASSIGGGGGTEAFF
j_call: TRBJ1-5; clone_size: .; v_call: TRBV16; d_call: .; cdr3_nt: TGTGCCAGCAGCCAACTCGAGGGACAGCCCCAGCATTTT; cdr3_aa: CASSQLEGQPQHF
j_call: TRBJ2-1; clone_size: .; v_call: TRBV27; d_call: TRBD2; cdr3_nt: TGTGCCAGCAGTCCCTACGCGATAGCGGGAGGCCCGGTCTTC; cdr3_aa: CASSPYAIAGGPVF
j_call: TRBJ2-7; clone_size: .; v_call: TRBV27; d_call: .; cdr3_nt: TGTGCCAGCAGTTTAACACCGCCACCCGCCGAGCAGTACTTC; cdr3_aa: CASSLTPPPAEQYF
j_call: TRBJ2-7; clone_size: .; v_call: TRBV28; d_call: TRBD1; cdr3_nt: TGTGCCAGCAGTCTAACACACCGGGGACAGTACGAGCAGTACTTC; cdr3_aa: CASSLTHRGQYEQYF
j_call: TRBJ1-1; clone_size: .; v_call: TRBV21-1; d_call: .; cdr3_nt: TGTGCCAGCAGCAAAGTACGGGACAGGGATTCCGCGACTGAAGCTTTCTTT; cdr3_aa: CASSKVRDRDSATEAFF
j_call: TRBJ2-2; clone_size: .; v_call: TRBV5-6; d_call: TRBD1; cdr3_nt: TGTGCCAGCAGCTTGGCCCGAACTATAGGACAGGGGAACACCGGGGAGCTGTTTTTT; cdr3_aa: CASSLARTIGQGNTGELFF